This T cell receptor (beta chain) was retrieved from a study of somatic mutations in cytotoxic T cells in rheumatoid arthritis. V was clipped by 1 base and J by 4 bases, with 7 bases between them. The CDR3 sequence is 13 residues long. CDR1 MGHDK and CDR2 SYGVNS come from the germline V gene. Positive magnetic bead selection separated CD4+ and CD8+ cells, and flow cytometry confirmed purity. This clone was recorded once. Method: immunoSEQ multiplex PCR; TCRdb's copy keeps in-frame clones and lacks some. Found here are 25,000 to 30,000 clones, around 87% of them singletons; the top ten hold 7.5% to 9.5%.

The TCR sequence derives from an adult with rheumatoid arthritis. The chain has TRBV25-1 and TRBJ1-2; D is unresolved. Sequenced material: CD8+ T cells sorted from blood. The CDR3: CASSESVIYGYTF. CDR3 coding DNA: TGTGCCAGCAGTGAATCCGTGATCTATGGCTACACCTTC.